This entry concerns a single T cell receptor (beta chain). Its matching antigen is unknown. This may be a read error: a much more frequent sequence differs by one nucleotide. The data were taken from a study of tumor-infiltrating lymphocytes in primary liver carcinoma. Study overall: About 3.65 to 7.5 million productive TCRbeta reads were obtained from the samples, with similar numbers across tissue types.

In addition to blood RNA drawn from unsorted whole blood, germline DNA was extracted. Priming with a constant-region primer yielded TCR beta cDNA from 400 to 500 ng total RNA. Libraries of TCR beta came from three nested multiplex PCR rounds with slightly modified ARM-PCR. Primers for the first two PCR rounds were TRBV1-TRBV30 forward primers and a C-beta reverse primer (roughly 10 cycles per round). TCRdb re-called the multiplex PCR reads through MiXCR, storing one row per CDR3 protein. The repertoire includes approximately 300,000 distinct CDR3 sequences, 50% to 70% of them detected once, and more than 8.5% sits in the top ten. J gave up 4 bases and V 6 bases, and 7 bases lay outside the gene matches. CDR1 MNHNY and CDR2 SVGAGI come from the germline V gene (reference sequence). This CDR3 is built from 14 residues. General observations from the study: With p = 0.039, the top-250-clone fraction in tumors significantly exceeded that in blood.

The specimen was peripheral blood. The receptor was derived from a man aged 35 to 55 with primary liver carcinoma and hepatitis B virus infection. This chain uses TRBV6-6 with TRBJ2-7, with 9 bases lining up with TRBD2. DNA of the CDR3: TGTGCCAGCAGGATTGGGACTAGCCGATACGAGCAGTACTTC. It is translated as CASRIGTSRYEQYF.